The 30 T cell receptor beta chains reported below all come from one sample, sequenced in a study of blood T cells in healthy people across ages. A second PCR of 7 to 11 cycles used a sample-barcoded 5' primer and a J-beta primer mix. TCRdb re-analysed the 5' RACE reads in MiXCR, keeping a single row per CDR3 protein. The sample includes some 1,500,000 distinct CDR3 sequences, roughly two fifths of them seen just once. The sequenced material came from blood. These receptors all stem from a woman younger than 30 in good health.

The rearrangement uses TRBV20-1 and TRBJ2-4; no clear D. V lost 0 bases and J lost 8, with 8 bases in between. Per the germline V gene, CDR1 is DFQATT and CDR2 is SNEGSKA (reference sequence). This CDR3 has 12 amino acids. CDR3 amino acids: CSARDFKYIQYF. DNA of the CDR3: TGCAGTGCTAGAGATTTTAAATACATTCAGTACTTC.

On this clonotype itself: At one end the junction does not follow the germline gene, possibly because of a read error. V is TRBV4-3 and J is TRBJ2-7; tentative D call: TRBD1 (6 bases). The CDR3 is made up of 15 amino acids. Germline V lookup: CDR1 LGHNA, CDR2 YSLEER. CDR3 coding DNA: TGCGCCAGCAACCAAGAAAGGGTACAGGGATCCGAGCAGTACTTC. It codes for CASNQERVQGSEQYF.

In its sample, this clonotype was seen a few times. The chain links TRBV2 to TRBJ2-4; 8 positions agree with TRBD2. The DNA end is a closer match to TRBJ2-7, so the J assignment may be wrong. CDR1 is SNHLY and CDR2 is FYNNEI in the germline V gene. This CDR3 comprises 15 residues. As DNA, the CDR3 is TGTGCCAGCAGTGAAGGGAAGCGGGGGTCCCACGAGCAGTACTTC. It translates to CASSEGKRGSHEQYF.

This chain connects TRBV4-3 to TRBJ2-7; D might be TRBD1 (6 bases). The CDR3 sequence is 15 residues long. The germline CDR1 and CDR2 sequences are LGHNA and YSLEER. The ends were cut back, 0 bases at V and 2 bases at J, with 11 bases in the middle. The CDR3 nucleotides are TGCGCCAGCAGCCAAGAGACGTGGGGGCCCTACGAGCAGTACTTC. Translated, it gives CASSQETWGPYEQYF.

With regard to this clonotype: At one end the junction does not follow the germline gene, possibly because of a read error. V is TRBV5-4 and J is TRBJ2-1; D remains ambiguous. The CDR3 covers 15 residues. Germline CDR1 is SGHNT and CDR2 is YYREEE (reference sequence). The CDR3: CASSLVGQVYSEQFF. Written as DNA, the CDR3 is TGTGCCAGCAGCTTGGTGGGCCAGGTTTACAGTGAGCAGTTCTTC.

The sample holds a few counts of this clonotype. V and J are TRBV24-1 and TRBJ1-2; 9 bases agree with TRBD1. The length of the CDR3 is 12 residues. CDR1 and CDR2 (germline): KGHDR, SFDVKD. The V and J ends lost 4 bases and 9 bases, in that order; junction bases with no gene match: 2. CDR3 in DNA: TGTGCCACCAGTGAGGGGACAGGGAGCTACACCTTC. Translating gives CATSEGTGSYTF.

This clonotype was detected only a few times. The V call is TRBV9, the J call TRBJ1-2; D remains ambiguous. V dropped 1 base and J dropped 8 bases, with 15 bases sitting between them. The germline V gene encodes CDR1 SGDLS and CDR2 YYNGEE. The CDR3 spans 14 residues. The CDR3 region is CASSVSPTPDGYTF. DNA for the CDR3: TGTGCCAGCAGCGTAAGTCCGACGCCTGACGGCTACACCTTC.

The chain is built from TRBV7-6 and TRBJ1-5; D not resolved. CDR3 length equals 13 residues. Germline V lookup: CDR1 SGHVS, CDR2 FNYEAQ. The V end was cut by 5 bases, the J end by 6 bases, with 11 bases between. The CDR3 coding sequence is TGTGCCAGCAGCCTCACCCCGGGTCAGCCCCAGCATTTT. Residues: CASSLTPGQPQHF.

The chain recombines TRBV6-1 with TRBJ1-5; 8 nucleotides match TRBD1. The CDR3 contains 12 residues. Germline V CDR1 and CDR2: MNHNS, SASEGT. V lost 8 bases, J lost 7 bases, and 4 bases stayed unmatched. CDR3 loop: CASEDRAQPQHF. CDR3 nucleotide sequence: TGTGCCAGCGAGGACAGGGCACAGCCCCAGCATTTT.

The gene calls are TRBV12-3 or TRBV12-4 and TRBJ1-1; D perhaps matches TRBD1 (6 bases). V dropped 5 bases and J dropped 0 bases, with 7 bases sitting between them. The CDR3 is made up of 13 amino acids. The CDR3 loop reads CASSRDMNTEAFF. DNA of the CDR3: TGTGCCAGCAGTCGGGACATGAACACTGAAGCTTTCTTT.

V usage is TRBV29-1 and J usage is TRBJ1-1; D unclear. Trimming left V 4 bases short and J 10 bases short, with 4 bases between. Germline CDR1 reads SQVTM; CDR2 reads ANQGSEA. CDR3 size: 8 residues. The CDR3 DNA sequence: TGCAGCGTTGGGACAGCTTTCTTT. Its translation: CSVGTAFF.

J is TRBJ2-7 and V is TRBV28, with a weak D call TRBD1 (6 bases). CDR3 length: 12 residues. Trimming took off 5 bases at V and 6 bases at J, with 11 bases between the two ends. The V gene's germline CDR1 is MDHEN and CDR2 SYDVKM. This CDR3 reads CASSGYRVEQYF. The DNA for the CDR3 is TGTGCCAGCAGTGGATACAGGGTCGAGCAGTACTTC.

CDR3 DNA: TGTGCCACCAGCAGAAACAGGAGCCCAAGGTACAATGAGCAGTTCTTC. Translating gives CATSRNRSPRYNEQFF. The chain employs TRBV15 and TRBJ2-1, with D perhaps matching TRBD1 (5 bases). The germline V gene has CDR1 LNHNV and CDR2 YYDKDF (reference sequence). The V end was cut by 2 bases, the J end by 4 bases, with 15 bases between. The CDR3 runs 16 residues.

This clonotype is a singleton in its sample. The chain combines TRBV7-8 with TRBJ1-1; the D gene is possibly TRBD1 (5 bases). V was shortened by 8 bases and J by 6 bases, with 16 bases between the two germline ends. The CDR3 extends over 13 amino acids. Germline V gives CDR1 SGHVS, CDR2 FQNEAQ. CDR3 bases: TGTGCCAGCCACTTGGCAGGGAGCCCTGAAGCTTTCTTT. Amino acid sequence: CASHLAGSPEAFF.

The V call is TRBV20-1, the J call TRBJ1-6; maybe TRBD1 (6 bases). The CDR3 has 13 amino acids. From germline, CDR1 is DFQATT and CDR2 SNEGSKA (reference sequence). Between the trimmed V and J ends, which lost 6 bases and 14 bases, there was a span of 20 bases. The CDR3 bases are TGCAGTGCCGGGACACGAAGCTTAGGGGCCCTCCACTTT. The encoded protein is CSAGTRSLGALHF.

This rearrangement joins TRBV10-3 to TRBJ2-5, with D hard to call. The germline gives CDR1 ENHRY, CDR2 SYGVKD. This CDR3 spans 14 amino acids. Trimming pared 0 bases from V and 5 bases from J, leaving 10 bases between. This CDR3 is CAISESVGLETQYF. DNA for the CDR3: TGTGCCATCAGTGAGTCAGTTGGGTTGGAGACCCAGTACTTC.

The rearrangement joins TRBV7-9 to TRBJ1-1; no definite D call. Trimming took off 4 bases at V and 2 bases at J, with 14 bases between the two ends. Looked up from germline, CDR1 is SEHNR and CDR2 is FQNEAQ (reference sequence). The CDR3 has 15 residues. The CDR3 region has the DNA TGTGCCAGCAGCTCAGACTTCGGACTTAACACTGAAGCTTTCTTT. Its protein product is CASSSDFGLNTEAFF.

This sequence joins TRBV12-3 or TRBV12-4 and TRBJ2-5; 7 nucleotides match TRBD2. The CDR3 consists of 14 residues. V lost 5 bases and J lost 3; bases outside the gene matches: 6. The CDR3 reads CASSRRGGEETQYF. As DNA, the CDR3 is TGTGCCAGCAGTCGTAGGGGAGGGGAAGAGACCCAGTACTTC.

Remarks on this clonotype: Relative to the germline gene, one junction end is altered; a read error may explain this. The chain links TRBV4-3 to TRBJ1-2; D uncertain. The CDR3 contains 13 residues. Germline lookup yields CDR1 LGHNA and CDR2 YSLEER. The CDR3 protein is CASSLPNSGGYTF. CDR3 in DNA: TGCGCCAGCAGCCTCCCAAATTCCGGTGGCTACACCTTT.

This clonotype was detected only a few times. This chain links TRBV10-1 with TRBJ2-1; 13 bases align to TRBD2. After removal of 7 bases from V and 13 bases from J, the junction contained 13 bases not matched to a gene. CDR3 length equals 15 residues. Germline V gene sequence: CDR1 WNHNN, CDR2 SYGVQD (reference sequence). The CDR3 reads CASTTHGLAGVLQFF. DNA for the CDR3: TGCGCCAGCACCACCCATGGACTAGCGGGGGTCCTTCAGTTCTTC.

This clonotype was detected only a few times. The chain uses TRBV29-1 and TRBJ2-1; D possibly corresponds to TRBD2 (6 bases). Germline-derived CDR1 and CDR2 are SQVTM and ANQGSEA. This CDR3 has 18 residues. Trimming removed 6 bases from V and 2 bases from J, with 26 bases in between. The CDR3 bases are TGCAGCGTGTCCCAGATACCGGGACTCTTAAAGACCTACAATGAGCAGTTCTTC. It specifies CSVSQIPGLLKTYNEQFF.

The CDR3 sequence: CASTLLGTDYEAFF. CDR3 nucleotides: TGTGCCAGTACCCTTCTGGGGACTGACTATGAAGCTTTCTTT. This rearrangement joins TRBV7-2 to TRBJ1-1; maybe TRBD1 (5 bases). Germline V CDR1 and CDR2: SGHTA, FQGNSA. The ends were cut back, 9 bases at V and 7 bases at J, with 21 bases in the middle. This CDR3 comprises 14 residues.

Concerning this clonotype: Sequence at one end of the junction differs from germline and may be a read error. The chain has TRBV5-4 and TRBJ1-2; D uncertain. The CDR3 extends over 14 amino acids. Germline V gene data show CDR1 as SGHNT and CDR2 as YYREEE (reference sequence). The CDR3: CASSLAAPSYSYTF. The CDR3 DNA reads as TGTGCCAGCAGCTTGGCCGCCCCGAGCTATAGCTACACCTTC. Drawing the rest from reference TRBV5-4 and TRBJ1-2, the complete variable domain is ETGVTQSPTHLIKTRGQQVTLRCSSQSGHNTVSWYQQALGQGPQFIFQYYREEENGRGNFPPRFSGLQFPNYSSELNVNALELDDSALYLCASSLAAPSYSYTFGSGTRLTVV.

This clonotype was detected only a few times. J is TRBJ2-1 and V is TRBV20-1, with D possibly TRBD2 on 6 matching bases. Germline CDR1 is DFQATT and CDR2 is SNEGSKA (reference sequence). The V end lost 6 bases, the J end lost 0 bases, and 12 bases lay between the germline ends. The CDR3 consists of 14 residues. CDR3 in DNA: TGCAGTGCGTTCACCGGGAGCTCCTACAATGAGCAGTTCTTC. The encoded protein is CSAFTGSSYNEQFF.

The chain uses TRBV25-1 and TRBJ1-1; D remains unclear. Trimming pared 6 bases from V and 6 bases from J, leaving 8 bases between. From germline, CDR1 is MGHDK and CDR2 SYGVNS. The CDR3 runs 11 residues. The CDR3: CASRVGSEAFF. In DNA form, the CDR3 reads TGTGCCAGCAGGGTAGGGTCTGAAGCTTTCTTT.

The chain is built from TRBV30 and TRBJ1-1, with a possible D match to TRBD1 (5 bases). The ends were cut back, 4 bases at V and 0 bases at J, with 18 bases in the middle. Germline-derived CDR1 and CDR2 are GTSNPN and SVGIG (reference sequence). This CDR3 is 16 amino acids long. The DNA for the CDR3 is TGTGCCTGGACCTGGGGGAGGGGCCTCATGAACACTGAAGCTTTCTTT. It translates to CAWTWGRGLMNTEAFF.

This clonotype came up a few times. The V call is TRBV20-1, the J call TRBJ2-1, with 8 positions matching TRBD2. Germline V gives CDR1 DFQATT, CDR2 SNEGSKA (reference sequence). The CDR3 loop spans 16 amino acids. V lost 4 bases and J lost 0; bases outside the gene matches: 8. This CDR3 reads CSAISRSGSSYNEQFF. DNA for the CDR3: TGCAGTGCTATCAGCCGAAGCGGGAGCTCCTACAATGAGCAGTTCTTC.

There are a few counts of this clonotype. As DNA, the CDR3 is TGCGCCAGCAGCCATCTGGGGGGAGGTGGCTACGAGCAGTACTTC. Translated, it gives CASSHLGGGGYEQYF. The chain links TRBV4-1 to TRBJ2-7; tentative D call: TRBD2 (6 bases). The germline V and J ends were trimmed by 3 bases and 3 bases, with 15 bases remaining between them. Germline CDR1 and CDR2: MGHRA and YSYEKL. CDR3 length: 15 amino acids.

This clonotype appeared a single time. V gene TRBV18 combines with J gene TRBJ2-1; D is unclear. Trimming shortened V by 2 bases and J by 2 bases, and 10 bases separated the two germline ends. There are 15 residues in the CDR3. CDR1 is KGHSH, CDR2 LQKENI, per germline. As DNA, the CDR3 is TGTGCCAGCTCACCAGAAGCAACAGCCTACAATGAGCAGTTCTTC. This sequence encodes CASSPEATAYNEQFF.

The chain carries TRBV12-3 or TRBV12-4 and TRBJ2-3, with D maybe TRBD1 (6 bases). Trimming took off 2 bases at V and 4 bases at J, with 13 bases between the two ends. The length of the CDR3 is 15 residues. The CDR3 bases are TGTGCCAGCAGTTTAATGGTCAGGGGATCAGATACGCAGTATTTT. This gives the protein CASSLMVRGSDTQYF.